These 8 T cell receptor beta chains share one sample of origin, sequenced in a study of cytomegalovirus exposure and HLA in healthy donors. The table came from immunoSEQ multiplex PCR; TCRdb's copy has only in-frame clones and leaves some out. The table records approximately 150,000 clones, roughly nine tenths of them present only once. The sample taken for sequencing was PBMCs. Receptors originate from a woman between 18 and 29 years old in good health and CMV-seropositive.

The chain joins TRBV5-4 to TRBJ2-3; D remains ambiguous. The germline V gene has CDR1 SGHNT and CDR2 YYREEE (reference sequence). This CDR3 is built from 14 residues. Trimming took off 7 bases at V and 2 bases at J, with 14 bases between the two ends. The CDR3, as DNA: TGTGCCAGCGGGTCGGGTGGCTACACAGATACGCAGTATTTT. This encodes CASGSGGYTDTQYF.

This clone appeared once. The rearrangement uses TRBV7-2 and TRBJ2-2, with D maybe TRBD2 (5 bases). Germline V gene sequence: CDR1 SGHTA, CDR2 FQGNSA. CDR3 length equals 16 residues. Trimming stripped 4 bases from V and 1 base from J, with 13 bases between. CDR3 amino acids: CASSSRGAENTGELFF. The CDR3, as DNA: TGTGCCAGCAGCTCCCGGGGAGCGGAGAACACCGGGGAGCTGTTTTTT.

This clone has just one count. V and J are TRBV9 and TRBJ2-7; TRBD1 agrees at 9 bases. Germline V lookup: CDR1 SGDLS, CDR2 YYNGEE. The ends lost 4 bases at V and 4 bases at J; junction bases unmatched: 6. The CDR3 spans 14 residues. This CDR3 reads CASSHGTGMYEQYF. For the CDR3, the DNA is TGTGCCAGCAGCCACGGGACAGGGATGTACGAGCAGTACTTC.

V usage is TRBV19 and J usage is TRBJ2-6; tentative D call: TRBD1 (5 bases). Deletions cut 2 bases from V and 0 bases from J, with 8 bases between. The CDR3 covers 16 residues. In germline, CDR1 is LNHDA, CDR2 SQIVND (reference sequence). As DNA, the CDR3 is TGTGCCAGTAGTATACAGGGCAGCTCTGGGGCCAACGTCCTGACTTTC. Translation gives CASSIQGSSGANVLTF.

V usage is TRBV15 and J usage is TRBJ2-7; 12 positions agree with TRBD2. CDR1 is LNHNV and CDR2 is YYDKDF in the germline V gene (reference sequence). The CDR3 contains 18 residues. The trim removed 1 base at V and 3 bases at J, leaving 10 bases unmatched. The chain's CDR3 is CATSRVYLAGGRNYEQYF. In nucleotides, the CDR3 is TGTGCCACCAGCAGAGTGTATCTAGCGGGAGGGCGTAACTACGAGCAGTACTTC.

The V call is TRBV27, the J call TRBJ2-3, with TRBD2 matching 8 bases. The J segment lost 2 bases and the V segment lost 8 bases, leaving 12 bases of the junction unmatched. CDR1 MNHEY and CDR2 SMNVEV come from the germline V gene (reference sequence). This CDR3 has 16 amino acids. The CDR3 bases are TGTGCCAGCTCCAAGGGCCTAGCGGGCATCACAGATACGCAGTATTTT. The encoded protein is CASSKGLAGITDTQYF.

This chain uses TRBV19 with TRBJ2-7; D remains ambiguous. This CDR3 comprises 15 residues. Trimming stripped 1 base from V and 0 bases from J, with 10 bases between. Germline V gives CDR1 LNHDA, CDR2 SQIVND (reference sequence). Written as DNA, the CDR3 is TGTGCCAGTAGTATAGCAGGCAGCCCCTCCTACGAGCAGTACTTC. This gives the protein CASSIAGSPSYEQYF.

The chain is built from TRBV5-6 and TRBJ2-5, with unresolved D. The CDR3 contains 13 residues. Germline CDR1 reads SGHDT; CDR2 reads YYEEEE. The V end was cut by 1 base, the J end by 1 base, with 5 bases between. The DNA of the CDR3 is TGTGCCAGCAGCTTGTACACCCAAGAGACCCAGTACTTC. It specifies CASSLYTQETQYF.